This T cell receptor (beta chain) was documented in a study of blood T cells in healthy people across ages. The CDR3 totals 10 residues. V shed 3 bases and J shed 8 bases, with 3 bases lying between them. The V gene's germline CDR1 is SEHNR and CDR2 FQNEAQ (reference sequence). PBMCs were isolated at a quantity of at least 6.5 million per sample. Primed by a sample-barcoded 5' primer and a J-beta primer mix, a second PCR proceeded for roughly 6 to 12 cycles. MiXCR, run by TCRdb on the 5' RACE reads, gives a single entry per CDR3 protein. The data show about 720,000 distinct CDR3 sequences, approximately 25% seen once. This clonotype was seen a handful of times. These data were also filed under a second study, of T cells of mothers and their children.

The TCR comes from a boy between 10 and 17 years old in good health. The chain links TRBV7-9 to TRBJ2-3; no reliable D call. Sequencing was performed on blood. The CDR3 reads CASSFGTQYF. The CDR3 DNA is TGTGCCAGCAGCTTTGGTACGCAGTATTTT.